This T cell receptor (beta chain) was retrieved from a study of cytomegalovirus exposure and HLA in healthy donors. Study-wide findings and caveats: In a later analysis, parvovirus B19, influenza, CMV and Epstein-Barr virus appeared linked to several top co-occurrence clusters.

Trimming took off 1 base at V and 0 bases at J, with 11 bases between the two ends. The CDR3 contains 16 residues. Germline CDR1 SGHTA, CDR2 FQGTGA. The PCR ran on 60 Vbeta and 13 Jbeta primers. TCRdb keeps only in-frame clones here, not all; method: immunoSEQ multiplex PCR. The repertoire consists of over 150,000 clones, with roughly 80% occurring once and the leading ten covering 5.5% to 7.5%. This clone was detected a few times. Its antigen is as yet unknown. This clonotype was sampled from a woman aged 45-65 years in good health and CMV-seropositive. What was sequenced was PBMCs. The chain has TRBV7-3 and TRBJ2-3, with D tentatively TRBD1 (6 bases). The CDR3 sequence: CASSLRGTSSTDTQYF. Written as DNA, the CDR3 is TGTGCCAGCAGCTTAAGAGGGACATCTAGCACAGATACGCAGTATTTT.